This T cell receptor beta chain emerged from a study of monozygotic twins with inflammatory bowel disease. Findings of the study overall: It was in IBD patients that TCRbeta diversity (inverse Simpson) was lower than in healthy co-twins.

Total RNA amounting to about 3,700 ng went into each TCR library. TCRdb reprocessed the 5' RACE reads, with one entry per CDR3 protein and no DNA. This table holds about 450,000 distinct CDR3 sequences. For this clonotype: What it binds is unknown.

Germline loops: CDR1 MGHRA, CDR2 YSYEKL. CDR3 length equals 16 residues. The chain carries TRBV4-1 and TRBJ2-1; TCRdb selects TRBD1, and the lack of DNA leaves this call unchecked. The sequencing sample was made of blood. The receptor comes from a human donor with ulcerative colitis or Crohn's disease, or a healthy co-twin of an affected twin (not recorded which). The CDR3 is CASSHLVLVHPGEQFF.